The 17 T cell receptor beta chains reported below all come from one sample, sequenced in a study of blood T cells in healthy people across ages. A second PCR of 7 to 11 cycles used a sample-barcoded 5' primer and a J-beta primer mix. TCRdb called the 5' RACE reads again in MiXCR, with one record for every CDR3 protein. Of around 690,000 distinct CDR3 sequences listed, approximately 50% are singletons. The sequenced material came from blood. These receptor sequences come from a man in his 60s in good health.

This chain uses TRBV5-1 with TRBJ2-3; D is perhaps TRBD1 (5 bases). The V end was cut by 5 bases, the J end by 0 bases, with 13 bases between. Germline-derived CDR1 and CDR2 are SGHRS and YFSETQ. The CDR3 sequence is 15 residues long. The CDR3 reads CASRFSGQSTDTQYF. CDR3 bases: TGCGCCAGCAGGTTTTCAGGGCAGAGCACAGATACGCAGTATTTT.

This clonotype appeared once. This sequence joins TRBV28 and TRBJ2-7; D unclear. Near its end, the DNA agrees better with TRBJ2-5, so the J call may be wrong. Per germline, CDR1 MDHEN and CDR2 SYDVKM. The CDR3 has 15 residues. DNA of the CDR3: TGTGCCAGCAGTACGGTTGGCGGACCGTTCAAGACCCAGTACTTC. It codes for CASSTVGGPFKTQYF.

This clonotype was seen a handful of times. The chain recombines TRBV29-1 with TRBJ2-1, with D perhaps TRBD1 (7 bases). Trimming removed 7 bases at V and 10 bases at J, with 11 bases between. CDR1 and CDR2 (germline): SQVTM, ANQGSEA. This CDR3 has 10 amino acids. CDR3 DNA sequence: TGCAGCGGCGGGACAGCGGAGCAGTTCTTC. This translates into CSGGTAEQFF.

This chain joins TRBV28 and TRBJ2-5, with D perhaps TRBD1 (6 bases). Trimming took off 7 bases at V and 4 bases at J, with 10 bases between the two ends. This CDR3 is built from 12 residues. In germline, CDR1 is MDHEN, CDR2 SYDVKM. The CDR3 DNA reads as TGTGCCAGCAAGGGGGTACTAGAGACCCAGTACTTC. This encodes CASKGVLETQYF.

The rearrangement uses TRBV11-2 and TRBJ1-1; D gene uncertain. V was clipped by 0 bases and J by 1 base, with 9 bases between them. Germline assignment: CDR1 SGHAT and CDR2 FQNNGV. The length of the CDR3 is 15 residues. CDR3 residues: CASSLEDRRNTEAFF. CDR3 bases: TGTGCCAGCAGCTTAGAGGACCGTAGGAACACTGAAGCTTTCTTT. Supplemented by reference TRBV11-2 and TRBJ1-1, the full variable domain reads EAGVAQSPRYKIIEKRQSVAFWCNPISGHATLYWYQQILGQGPKLLIQFQNNGVVDDSQLPKDRFSAERLKGVDSTLKIQPAKLEDSAVYLCASSLEDRRNTEAFFGQGTRLTVV.

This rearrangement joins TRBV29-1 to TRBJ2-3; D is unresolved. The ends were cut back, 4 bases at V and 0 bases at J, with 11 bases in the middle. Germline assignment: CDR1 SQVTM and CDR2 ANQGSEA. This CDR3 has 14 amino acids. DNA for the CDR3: TGCAGCGTTGTTGTAATCATCAGCACAGATACGCAGTATTTT. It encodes CSVVVIISTDTQYF.

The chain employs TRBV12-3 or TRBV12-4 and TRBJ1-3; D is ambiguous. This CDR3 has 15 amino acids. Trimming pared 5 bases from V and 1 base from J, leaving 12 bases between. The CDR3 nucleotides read TGTGCCAGCAGTCCCCGGAGCCTATCTGGAAACACCATATATTTT. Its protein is CASSPRSLSGNTIYF.

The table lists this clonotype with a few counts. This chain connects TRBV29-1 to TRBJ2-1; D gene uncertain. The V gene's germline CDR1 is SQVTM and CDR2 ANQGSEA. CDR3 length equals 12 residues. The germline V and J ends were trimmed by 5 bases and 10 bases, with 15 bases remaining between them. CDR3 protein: CSVYRAPREQFF. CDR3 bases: TGCAGCGTTTACCGGGCCCCTAGGGAGCAGTTCTTC.

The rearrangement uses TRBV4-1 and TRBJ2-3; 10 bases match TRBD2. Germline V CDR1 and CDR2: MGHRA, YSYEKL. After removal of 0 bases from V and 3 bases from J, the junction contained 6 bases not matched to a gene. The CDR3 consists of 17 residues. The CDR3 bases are TGCGCCAGCAGCCAAGAGATGGTAGCGGGGGGTACAGATACGCAGTATTTT. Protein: CASSQEMVAGGTDTQYF.

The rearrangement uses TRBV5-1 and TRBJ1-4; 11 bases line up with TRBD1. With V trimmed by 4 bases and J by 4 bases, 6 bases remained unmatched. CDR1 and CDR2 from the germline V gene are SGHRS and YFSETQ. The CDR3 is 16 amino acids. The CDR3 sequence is CASSARTGGDNEKLFF. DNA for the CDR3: TGCGCCAGCAGCGCCCGGACAGGGGGCGATAATGAAAAACTGTTTTTT.

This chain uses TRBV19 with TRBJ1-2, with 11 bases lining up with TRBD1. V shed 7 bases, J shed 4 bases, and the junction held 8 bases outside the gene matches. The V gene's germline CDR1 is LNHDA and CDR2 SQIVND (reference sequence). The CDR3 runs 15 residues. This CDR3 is CASTSDRGLSYGYTF. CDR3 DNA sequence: TGTGCCAGTACCTCGGACAGGGGGCTTAGCTATGGCTACACCTTC.

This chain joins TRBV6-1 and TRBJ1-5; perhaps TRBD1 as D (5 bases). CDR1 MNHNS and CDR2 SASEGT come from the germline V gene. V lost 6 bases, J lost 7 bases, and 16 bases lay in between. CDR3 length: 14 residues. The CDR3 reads CASSARLGEQPQHF. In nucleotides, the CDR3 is TGTGCCAGCAGCGCGAGATTAGGGGAGCAGCCCCAGCATTTT.

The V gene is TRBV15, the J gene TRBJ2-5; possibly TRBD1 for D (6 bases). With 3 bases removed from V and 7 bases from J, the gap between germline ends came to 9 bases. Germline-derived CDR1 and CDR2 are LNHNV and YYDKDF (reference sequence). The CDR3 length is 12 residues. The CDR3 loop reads CATSSLGGTQYF. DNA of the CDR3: TGTGCCACCAGCAGCCTAGGGGGGACCCAGTACTTC.

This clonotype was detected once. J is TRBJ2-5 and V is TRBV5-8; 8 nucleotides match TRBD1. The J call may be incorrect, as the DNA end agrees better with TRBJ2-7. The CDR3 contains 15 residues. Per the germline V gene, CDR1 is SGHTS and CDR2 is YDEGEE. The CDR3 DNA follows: TGTGCCAGCAGCTTCGGACAGGGATGGGCCTACGAGCAGTACTTC. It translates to CASSFGQGWAYEQYF.

CDR3 in amino acids: CATSDGRGRRQETQYF. As DNA, the CDR3 is TGTGCCACCAGTGATGGCAGGGGGCGGAGGCAAGAGACCCAGTACTTC. The chain is built from TRBV24-1 and TRBJ2-5, with 8 nucleotides matching TRBD1. V shed 3 bases, J shed 2 bases, and the junction held 7 bases outside the gene matches. This CDR3 is 16 amino acids long. Germline V lookup: CDR1 KGHDR, CDR2 SFDVKD.

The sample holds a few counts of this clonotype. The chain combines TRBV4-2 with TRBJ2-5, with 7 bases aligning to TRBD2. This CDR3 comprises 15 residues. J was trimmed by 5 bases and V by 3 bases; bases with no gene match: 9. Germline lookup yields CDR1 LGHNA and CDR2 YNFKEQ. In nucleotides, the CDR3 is TGTGCCAGCAGCCACCAGTTGGGGGGGGGTGAGACCCAGTACTTC. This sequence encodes CASSHQLGGGETQYF.

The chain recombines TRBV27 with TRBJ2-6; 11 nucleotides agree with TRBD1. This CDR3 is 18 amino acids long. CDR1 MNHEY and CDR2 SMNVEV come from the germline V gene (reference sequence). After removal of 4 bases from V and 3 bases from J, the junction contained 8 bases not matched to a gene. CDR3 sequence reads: CASSSGQGAVFGANVLTF. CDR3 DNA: TGTGCCAGCAGTTCCGGACAGGGGGCTGTGTTTGGGGCCAACGTCCTGACTTTC. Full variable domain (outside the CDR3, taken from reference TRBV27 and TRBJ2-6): EAQVTQNPRYLITVTGKKLTVTCSQNMNHEYMSWYRQDPGLGLRQIYYSMNVEVTDKGDVPEGYKVSRKEKRNFPLILESPSPNQTSLYFCASSSGQGAVFGANVLTFGAGSRLTVL.